This TCR beta chain was found in a study of blood T cells in healthy people across ages. The authors ran a second PCR of about 7 to 12 cycles using a sample-barcoded 5' primer and a J-beta primer mix. TCRdb itself ran the 5' RACE reads through MiXCR, one entry per CDR3 protein. Here the sample spans roughly 1,300,000 distinct CDR3 sequences, around 59% being singletons. Sequencing was done on a sample of blood. The sequence derives from a man younger than 30 in good health.

DNA of the CDR3: TGTGCCAGCAGCCAAGATCTGAGTTTTCCAGATACGCAGTATTTT. Amino acids: CASSQDLSFPDTQYF. The V gene is TRBV3-1, the J gene TRBJ2-3; D is unclear. With 0 bases removed from V and 4 bases from J, the gap between germline ends came to 11 bases. The CDR3 has 15 amino acids. CDR1 is LGHDT, CDR2 YNNKEL, per germline (reference sequence).